This T cell receptor beta chain was obtained from a study of OX40 agonist ivuxolimab in advanced cancers. About the study: Patient treatment consisted of intravenous ivuxolimab administration every 2 weeks at 0.01 to 10 mg/kg. Overall study results and limits: There was clonal expansion of CD4+ and CD8+ blood T cells by week 6 at 0.1 to 3.0 mg/kg. CD8+ T cells showed, on average, more clonal expansion than CD4+ cells.

Trimming pared 2 bases from V and 10 bases from J, leaving 6 bases between. The germline CDR1 and CDR2 sequences are MNHEY and SVGAGI. This CDR3 spans 11 amino acids. In the case of this clone: Its antigen remains unidentified.

Blood was sampled at baseline, cycle 4 day 1, and cycle 7 day 1. Libraries were prepared by immunoSEQ multiplex PCR; TCRdb keeps only in-frame clonotypes and omits some of them. The table has over 50,000 clones, 92% seen once. The chain combines TRBV6-5 with TRBJ2-1; D ambiguous. The sample here was CD4+ or CD8+ T cells sorted from blood, taken in a trial of the OX40 agonist ivuxolimab. This TCR was recovered from an adult with an advanced solid tumor such as melanoma, head and neck, liver or kidney cancer. This CDR3 reads CASSYLWEQFF. In nucleotides, the CDR3 is TGTGCCAGCAGTTACCTATGGGAGCAGTTCTTC.